This is a list of T cell receptor beta chains from one sample in a study of shared clonotypes between healthy human individuals. Using immunoSEQ multiplex PCR, the repertoire was profiled, and TCRdb retains in-frame clones only, with some absent. The data contain roughly 400,000 clones, 96% of them seen just once; the ten biggest clones take up about 0.34%. The sequenced sample consisted of memory CD8+ T cells sorted from blood. The origin of the receptors is a man aged 25-40 years in good health. CDR3s include the opening cysteine and the closing phenylalanine or tryptophan. D genes are given only for firm matches. Not all rows give a size; the values are once, few, many and, for expanded clones, a class.

V: TRBV9
J: TRBJ2-2
size: NA
D: TRBD1
CDR3: CASSVGQGITGELFF
DNA: TGTGCCAGCAGCGTAGGACAGGGGATCACCGGGGAGCTGTTTTTT

V: TRBV19
J: TRBJ2-2
size: NA
D: TRBD2
CDR3: CASSTLAGVWGTGELFF
DNA: TGTGCCAGTAGTACGCTAGCGGGAGTTTGGGGAACCGGGGAGCTGTTTTTT

V: TRBV7-9
J: TRBJ2-1
size: NA
D: NA
CDR3: CASRAMTGFSYNEQFF
DNA: TGTGCCAGCAGAGCTATGACAGGATTCTCCTACAATGAGCAGTTCTTC

V: TRBV6-6
J: TRBJ2-7
size: NA
D: NA
CDR3: CASSRRHSYEQYF
DNA: TGTGCCAGCAGTCGGAGGCATTCCTACGAGCAGTACTTC

V: TRBV9
J: TRBJ1-2
size: NA
D: TRBD1
CDR3: CASSVEGGGHYGYTF
DNA: TGTGCCAGCAGCGTAGAGGGAGGGGGCCACTATGGCTACACCTTC

V: TRBV13
J: TRBJ1-2
size: NA
D: TRBD1
CDR3: CASSAVDRAHGYTF
DNA: TGTGCCAGCAGCGCCGTCGACAGGGCCCATGGCTACACCTTC

V: TRBV18
J: TRBJ1-2
size: NA
D: TRBD1
CDR3: CASSPPKGALGYTF
DNA: TGTGCCAGCTCACCACCGAAGGGGGCTTTAGGCTACACCTTC

V: TRBV5-1
J: TRBJ2-1
size: NA
D: TRBD1
CDR3: CASHHRGTVGNNEQFF
DNA: TGCGCCAGCCACCACAGGGGAACGGTGGGTAACAATGAGCAGTTCTTC

V: TRBV10-3
J: TRBJ2-7
size: NA
D: NA
CDR3: CAISESSEQYF
DNA: TGTGCCATCAGTGAGTCAAGCGAGCAGTACTTC

V: TRBV7-2
J: TRBJ1-2
size: NA
D: NA
CDR3: CASSLESGYGYTF
DNA: TGTGCCAGCAGCTTAGAGAGCGGATATGGCTACACCTTC

V: TRBV6-1
J: TRBJ2-5
size: NA
D: TRBD1
CDR3: CASSDFTGTGQETQYF
DNA: TGTGCCAGCAGTGACTTTACCGGGACAGGGCAAGAGACCCAGTACTTC

V: TRBV10-3
J: TRBJ1-1
size: NA
D: NA
CDR3: CAIRDHPGEAFF
DNA: TGTGCCATTAGGGACCATCCAGGTGAAGCTTTCTTT

V: TRBV10-3
J: TRBJ2-7
size: NA
D: NA
CDR3: CAISDSSYEQYF
DNA: TGTGCCATCAGTGACAGCTCCTACGAGCAGTACTTC

V: TRBV9
J: TRBJ2-3
size: once
D: NA
CDR3: CASRTSGEDTQYF
DNA: TGTGCCAGCAGAACCTCAGGGGAAGATACGCAGTATTTT

V: TRBV7-2
J: TRBJ1-5
size: NA
D: NA
CDR3: CASSFSLNQPQHF
DNA: TGTGCCAGCAGCTTTTCCCTTAATCAGCCCCAGCATTTT

V: TRBV7-9
J: TRBJ2-5
size: NA
D: TRBD2
CDR3: CASSLGTSGSLETQYF
DNA: TGTGCCAGCAGCCTGGGGACTAGCGGGAGTTTGGAGACCCAGTACTTC

V: TRBV10-1
J: TRBJ2-1
size: NA
D: TRBD1
CDR3: CASRADRGLHEQFF
DNA: TGCGCCAGCAGAGCGGACAGGGGGCTCCATGAGCAGTTCTTC

V: TRBV5-1
J: TRBJ2-5
size: NA
D: NA
CDR3: CASSSGSFQETQYF
DNA: TGCGCCAGCAGCTCGGGCAGTTTCCAAGAGACCCAGTACTTC

V: TRBV7-8
J: TRBJ2-7
size: NA
D: TRBD1
CDR3: CASSLGEGTGRYEQYF
DNA: TGTGCCAGCAGCTTAGGAGAGGGGACAGGGAGGTACGAGCAGTACTTC

V: TRBV20-1
J: TRBJ2-7
size: NA
D: NA
CDR3: CSAPKDEQYF
DNA: TGCAGTGCCCCCAAGGACGAGCAGTACTTC

V: TRBV4-1
J: TRBJ2-1
size: once
D: TRBD1
CDR3: CASSQYETGTAYNEQFF
DNA: TGCGCCAGCAGCCAATACGAGACCGGGACAGCTTACAATGAGCAGTTCTTC

V: TRBV2
J: TRBJ1-2
size: once
D: TRBD1
CDR3: CAGTGLRNYGYTF
DNA: TGTGCCGGGACAGGGTTGAGGAACTATGGCTACACCTTC

V: TRBV7-9
J: TRBJ1-5
size: NA
D: NA
CDR3: CASSLEGRFNQPQHF
DNA: TGTGCCAGCAGCTTGGAGGGCAGGTTCAATCAGCCCCAGCATTTT

V: TRBV28
J: TRBJ2-4
size: NA
D: NA
CDR3: CASSSPGRNIQYF
DNA: TGTGCCAGCAGTTCGCCGGGACGGAACATTCAGTACTTC

V: TRBV12-2
J: TRBJ2-7
size: NA
D: NA
CDR3: CASRLANGLPSSYEQYF
DNA: TGTGCAAGTCGCTTAGCGAATGGACTCCCTAGCTCCTACGAGCAGTACTTC

V: TRBV4-2
J: TRBJ2-7
size: NA
D: TRBD1
CDR3: CASSQARTGGQGEQYF
DNA: TGTGCCAGCAGCCAAGCCAGGACAGGGGGTCAGGGAGAGCAGTACTTC

V: TRBV4-1
J: TRBJ2-3
size: NA
D: NA
CDR3: CASSLPSGGTDTQYF
DNA: TGCGCCAGCAGCCTCCCTTCGGGGGGCACAGATACGCAGTATTTT

V: TRBV19
J: TRBJ2-7
size: NA
D: NA
CDR3: CASSIDPRGAYEQYF
DNA: TGTGCCAGTAGTATAGATCCCCGCGGAGCCTACGAGCAGTACTTC

V: TRBV5-4
J: TRBJ2-5
size: NA
D: NA
CDR3: CASSLTGDLETQYF
DNA: TGTGCCAGCAGCTTAACGGGAGATCTGGAGACCCAGTACTTC

V: TRBV7-9
J: TRBJ2-2
size: NA
D: NA
CDR3: CASRPGELFF
DNA: TGTGCCAGCAGACCGGGGGAGCTGTTTTTT